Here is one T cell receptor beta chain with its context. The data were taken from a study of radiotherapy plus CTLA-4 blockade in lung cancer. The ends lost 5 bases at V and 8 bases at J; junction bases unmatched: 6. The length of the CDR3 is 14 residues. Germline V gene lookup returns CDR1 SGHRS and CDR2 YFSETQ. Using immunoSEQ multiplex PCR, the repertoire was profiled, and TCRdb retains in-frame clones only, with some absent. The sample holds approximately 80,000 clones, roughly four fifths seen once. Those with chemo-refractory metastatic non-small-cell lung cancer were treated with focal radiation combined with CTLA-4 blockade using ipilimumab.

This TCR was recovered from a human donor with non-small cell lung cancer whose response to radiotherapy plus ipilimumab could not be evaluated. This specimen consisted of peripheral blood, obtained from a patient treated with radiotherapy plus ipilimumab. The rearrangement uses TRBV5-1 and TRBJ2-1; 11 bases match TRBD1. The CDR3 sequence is CASSRTGGRDEQFF. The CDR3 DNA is TGCGCCAGCAGTCGGACAGGGGGCCGGGATGAGCAGTTCTTC.